Listed here are 21 T cell receptor beta chains from one sample, sequenced in a study of CD8+CD57+ T cells in acquired aplastic anemia. Patients included in sequencing had previously demonstrated CD8+CD57+ cell expansion by flow cytometry. Genomic DNA provided the template from which TCR beta VDJ and CDR3 profiles were obtained. TCRdb fed the reads into MiXCR, producing one record per CDR3 protein. The sample has 150,000 to 160,000 distinct CDR3 sequences, about 48% seen once. The sample was sorted CD4+, CD8+, or CD8+CD57+ T cells (not recorded which) from PBMCs. The receptors come from a human donor with aplastic anemia.

The chain employs TRBV19 and TRBJ2-5; 8 bases agree with TRBD1. CDR1 and CDR2 from the germline V gene are LNHDA and SQIVND (reference sequence). Trimming took 6 bases from V and 3 from J; bases not matched to a gene: 6. The CDR3 contains 14 residues. CDR3 sequence: CASSLTGVEETQYF. In DNA form, the CDR3 reads TGTGCCAGTAGCCTGACAGGGGTTGAAGAGACCCAGTACTTC.

To note about this clonotype: This sequence may be a read error, since a much larger clone differs from it by one base. This sequence joins TRBV7-3 and TRBJ2-2, with D tentatively TRBD2 (6 bases). The CDR3 totals 13 residues. Germline-derived CDR1 and CDR2 are SGHTA and FQGTGA. The CDR3 here is CASSLGWTGGLFF. Written as DNA, the CDR3 is TGTGCCAGCAGCTTGGGGTGGACCGGGGGGCTGTTTTTT.

The chain is built from TRBV20-1 and TRBJ1-1, with 7 bases lining up with TRBD1. The CDR3 loop spans 14 amino acids. CDR1 is DFQATT, CDR2 SNEGSKA, per germline (reference sequence). Trimming cost V 1 base and J 6 bases; bases outside gene matches: 8. This chain's CDR3 is CSARGEGARAEAFF. In DNA, the CDR3 is TGCAGTGCTAGAGGGGAGGGGGCTAGGGCTGAAGCTTTCTTT.

The chain joins TRBV7-6 to TRBJ1-1; D is undetermined. V dropped 5 bases and J dropped 0 bases, with 7 bases sitting between them. Germline CDR1 reads SGHVS; CDR2 reads FNYEAQ. CDR3 length equals 13 residues. CDR3 protein: CASSQDLNTEAFF. In nucleotides, the CDR3 is TGTGCCAGCAGCCAAGACCTGAACACTGAAGCTTTCTTT. The variable domain in full, completed from reference TRBV7-6 and TRBJ1-1, reads GAGVSQSPRYKVTKRGQDVALRCDPISGHVSLYWYRQALGQGPEFLTYFNYEAQQDKSGLPNDRFSAERPEGSISTLTIQRTEQRDSAMYRCASSQDLNTEAFFGQGTRLTVV.

The chain combines TRBV20-1 with TRBJ2-7; D possibly uses TRBD1 or TRBD2 (5 bases each). This CDR3 spans 15 amino acids. With 3 bases removed from V and 2 bases from J, the gap between germline ends came to 17 bases. Germline lookup yields CDR1 DFQATT and CDR2 SNEGSKA (reference sequence). The CDR3 protein is CSASKSGRGAYEQYF. Written as DNA, the CDR3 is TGCAGTGCTAGTAAATCTGGGAGAGGGGCCTACGAGCAGTACTTC.

This clonotype has ten or more counts. The chain carries TRBV3-1 and TRBJ2-1; unclear D gene. Per the germline V gene, CDR1 is LGHDT and CDR2 is YNNKEL (reference sequence). The CDR3 sequence is 13 residues long. V lost 4 bases and J lost 6, with 10 bases in between. The CDR3 is CASSPTATNEQFF. Written as DNA, the CDR3 is TGTGCCAGCAGCCCGACTGCAACCAATGAGCAGTTCTTC.

CDR3 loop: CSALAPDSSGAFF. In DNA, the CDR3 is TGCAGTGCTTTGGCCCCGGACAGCTCGGGAGCTTTCTTT. The J gene is TRBJ1-1, the V gene TRBV20-1; D possibly corresponds to TRBD1 (6 bases). The length of the CDR3 is 13 residues. Trimming stripped 5 bases from V and 10 bases from J, with 20 bases between. Germline CDR1 and CDR2: DFQATT and SNEGSKA (reference sequence).

This clonotype was observed once. The chain is built from TRBV24-1 and TRBJ2-2; D is unclear. In germline, CDR1 is KGHDR, CDR2 SFDVKD. V was pared by 0 bases and J by 6 bases, with 13 bases between. CDR3 size: 16 residues. CDR3 sequence reads: CATSDLQAGLAGELFF. CDR3 nucleotide sequence: TGTGCCACCAGTGATTTGCAGGCAGGCCTGGCCGGGGAGCTGTTTTTT.

This clonotype has a count of ten or more. The V and J genes are TRBV11-3 and TRBJ2-3; TRBD2 matches 9 bases. The CDR3 loop spans 14 amino acids. J was trimmed by 2 bases and V by 5 bases; bases with no gene match: 2. Germline V gives CDR1 SGHNT, CDR2 YENEEA. The CDR3 sequence: CASSAGGSTDTQYF. The CDR3 DNA is TGTGCCAGCAGCGCGGGAGGGTCCACAGATACGCAGTATTTT.

The chain carries TRBV19 and TRBJ1-5; 10 bases fit TRBD1. This CDR3 has 16 residues. V lost 5 bases and J lost 1; bases outside the gene matches: 5. Germline V gene sequence: CDR1 LNHDA, CDR2 SQIVND (reference sequence). The DNA for the CDR3 is TGTGCCAGTAGTCGGGACAGGGGTGAAAGCAATCAGCCCCAGCATTTT. Its translation: CASSRDRGESNQPQHF. The full variable domain, with the rest looked up from reference TRBV19 and TRBJ1-5, is DGGITQSPKYLFRKEGQNVTLSCEQNLNHDAMYWYRQDPGQGLRLIYYSQIVNDFQKGDIAEGYSVSREKKESFPLTVTSAQKNPTAFYLCASSRDRGESNQPQHFGDGTRLSIL.

Comment on this clonotype: Given a much more abundant clone one base away, this may be a read error. The V call is TRBV27, the J call TRBJ2-7; the match to TRBD1 covers 8 bases. Losses at the gene ends were 3 bases for V and 5 bases for J; bases not matched to a gene: 9. Germline V gene lookup returns CDR1 MNHEY and CDR2 SMNVEV (reference sequence). This CDR3 spans 15 amino acids. CDR3 in amino acids: CASSFPGQEVDEQYF. CDR3 coding DNA: TGTGCCAGCAGTTTCCCGGGACAGGAGGTGGACGAGCAGTACTTC.

The chain employs TRBV5-1 and TRBJ2-7, with no clear D. The CDR3 has 11 residues. Germline CDR1 reads SGHRS; CDR2 reads YFSETQ. Trimming took 1 base from V and 7 from J, leaving 6 bases between them. CDR3 nucleotide sequence: TGCGCCAGCAGCTTGAAGGATGAGCAGTACTTC. As protein: CASSLKDEQYF.

This clonotype was counted many times. This chain connects TRBV4-1 to TRBJ2-7; 7 nucleotides agree with TRBD1. Germline-derived CDR1 and CDR2 are MGHRA and YSYEKL. V lost 1 base to trimming and J lost 2 bases; unmatched junction nucleotides: 8. CDR3 length: 16 amino acids. The CDR3 is CASSQAADRPTYEQYF. The CDR3 DNA sequence: TGCGCCAGCAGCCAAGCTGCGGACAGGCCAACCTACGAGCAGTACTTC.

The rearrangement uses TRBV24-1 and TRBJ2-1, with 7 bases matching TRBD1. V shed 1 base, J shed 7 bases, and the junction held 6 bases outside the gene matches. The CDR3 loop spans 15 amino acids. CDR1 and CDR2 from the germline V gene are KGHDR and SFDVKD. CDR3 nucleotides: TGTGCCACCAGTGATTTTAGGGGGCCGGGTAATGAGCAGTTCTTC. Translating gives CATSDFRGPGNEQFF.

V is TRBV20-1 and J is TRBJ2-1, with 11 bases that match TRBD2. The length of the CDR3 is 14 residues. Germline CDR1 DFQATT, CDR2 SNEGSKA (reference sequence). The J segment lost 4 bases and the V segment lost 6 bases, leaving 5 bases of the junction unmatched. The CDR3 loop reads CSAIGTSGYNEQFF. The CDR3 bases are TGCAGTGCAATTGGGACTAGCGGATACAATGAGCAGTTCTTC.

The chain combines TRBV25-1 with TRBJ2-6; TRBD1 agrees at 7 bases. This CDR3 contains 15 residues. The germline V gene encodes CDR1 MGHDK and CDR2 SYGVNS. The V and J ends lost 3 bases and 2 bases, in that order; junction bases with no gene match: 1. This CDR3 reads CASSETGTGANVLTF. In nucleotides, the CDR3 is TGTGCCAGCAGTGAGACAGGGACTGGGGCCAACGTCCTGACTTTC.

The chain has TRBV20-1 and TRBJ1-4, with unresolved D. The CDR3 contains 13 residues. Trimming stripped 3 bases from V and 4 bases from J, with 9 bases between. Germline lookup yields CDR1 DFQATT and CDR2 SNEGSKA (reference sequence). The chain's CDR3 is CSASALVNEKLFF. The CDR3 coding sequence is TGCAGTGCTAGTGCGCTGGTTAATGAAAAACTGTTTTTT.

This clonotype was picked up one time. The J gene is TRBJ2-4, the V gene TRBV15; a possible D gene is TRBD1 (6 bases). With 0 bases removed from V and 1 base from J, the gap between germline ends came to 13 bases. The germline V gene encodes CDR1 LNHNV and CDR2 YYDKDF (reference sequence). The CDR3 contains 17 residues. CDR3 nucleotide sequence: TGTGCCACCAGCAGAGATTGGGGGCTCGGGGCCAAAAACATTCAGTACTTC. Its protein product is CATSRDWGLGAKNIQYF.

A word on this clonotype: A read error may be the cause here, since a much bigger clone is one base away. This chain joins TRBV5-1 and TRBJ2-1; the D gene could be TRBD1 or TRBD2 (5 bases each). Trimming took 0 bases from V and 10 from J, leaving 17 bases between them. CDR1 and CDR2 from the germline V gene are SGHRS and YFSETQ. The length of the CDR3 is 15 residues. The CDR3 nucleotides read TGCGCCAGCAGCTTGGGTCCGGGACGGGGAAGAGAGCAGTTCTTC. This sequence encodes CASSLGPGRGREQFF.

This clonotype came up many times. V is TRBV19 and J is TRBJ2-7; 9 nucleotides match TRBD1. This CDR3 region has 13 residues. In germline, CDR1 is LNHDA, CDR2 SQIVND (reference sequence). J gave up 1 base and V 7 bases, and 2 bases lay outside the gene matches. The DNA for the CDR3 is TGTGCCAGTATAGGGACAGGGTCCTACGAGCAGTACTTC. Protein product: CASIGTGSYEQYF.

This clonotype was counted at least ten times. The chain carries TRBV20-1 and TRBJ1-1, with TRBD1 matching 8 bases. V lost 0 bases and J lost 3; bases outside the gene matches: 0. Germline V gives CDR1 DFQATT, CDR2 SNEGSKA (reference sequence). The CDR3 sequence is 13 residues long. In DNA, the CDR3 is TGCAGTGCTAGAGAACAGGGGGACACTGAAGCTTTCTTT. It is translated as CSAREQGDTEAFF.